Each of the 11 T cell receptor beta chains below was sequenced from the same sample in a study of CD8+ T cells in alopecia areata (dated by TCRdb to 2016 to 2019). Library generation was performed with the immunoSEQ multiplex PCR assay. For TCR sequencing, RNA was extracted from every sample and reverse transcribed into cDNA to serve as template. In its TCRdb copy, this immuneACCESS table keeps in-frame sequences only and misses some clones. Where compared with another copy, unresolved V genes explain less than half of these, and the others have no known cause. This sample is represented by more than 95,000 clones; more than 30% of them were singletons. The ten most abundant clones make up 2.5% to 3.5% of the sample. The specimen was CD4+ T cells sorted from blood. The receptor source for this set is a human donor with alopecia areata.

This rearrangement joins TRBV6-5 to TRBJ1-1; D unclear. The germline V gene has CDR1 MNHEY and CDR2 SVGAGI. Trimming pared 2 bases from V and 4 bases from J, leaving 11 bases between. This CDR3 spans 14 amino acids. In nucleotides, the CDR3 is TGTGCCAGCAGTTACGACGCGGTTGGCACTGAAGCTTTCTTT. This codes for CASSYDAVGTEAFF.

The DNA for the CDR3 is TGTGCCAGCAGCTCCCGGAACGTCCCCAATGAGCAGTTCTTC. Translated: CASSSRNVPNEQFF. V usage is TRBV7-2 and J usage is TRBJ2-1; no definite D call. Germline CDR1 and CDR2: SGHTA and FQGNSA. The CDR3 length is 14 residues. With 4 bases removed from V and 6 bases from J, the gap between germline ends came to 13 bases. Based on the CDR3 plus reference TRBV7-2 and TRBJ2-1, the full variable domain is GAGVSQSPSNKVTEKGKDVELRCDPISGHTALYWYRQSLGQGLEFLIYFQGNSAPDKSGLPSDRFSAERTGGSVSTLTIQRTQQEDSAVYLCASSSRNVPNEQFFGPGTRLTVL.

The sample holds one count of this clone. This chain joins TRBV5-1 and TRBJ2-5, with no clear D. The length of the CDR3 is 12 residues. Trimming took off 5 bases at V and 1 base at J, with 6 bases between the two ends. Germline V CDR1 and CDR2: SGHRS, YFSETQ. This chain's CDR3 is CASRDGQETQYF. The CDR3 DNA follows: TGCGCCAGCAGGGACGGCCAAGAGACCCAGTACTTC. Based on the CDR3 plus reference TRBV5-1 and TRBJ2-5, the full variable domain is KAGVTQTPRYLIKTRGQQVTLSCSPISGHRSVSWYQQTPGQGLQFLFEYFSETQRNKGNFPGRFSGRQFSNSRSEMNVSTLELGDSALYLCASRDGQETQYFGPGTRLLVL.

Note on this clone: The CDR3 end shows no conserved phenylalanine or tryptophan, and so a read error is likely. Because the CDR3's place on the DNA is in doubt, the DNA is left out and the CDR3 is given as listed by TCRdb. The J gene is TRBJ1-1, the V gene TRBV15. The length of the CDR3 is 13 amino acids, counting both ends. From germline, CDR1 is LNHNV and CDR2 YYDKDF (reference sequence). CDR3 sequence reads: CATSTLGSPGVSV.

V gene TRBV30 combines with J gene TRBJ1-3; no clear D. Germline V gene data show CDR1 as GTSNPN and CDR2 as SVGIG (reference sequence). V lost 7 bases to trimming and J lost 4 bases, with 14 bases between them. This CDR3 spans 13 amino acids. CDR3: CAYHLGSGNTIYF. CDR3 nucleotides: TGTGCCTACCACTTGGGGTCGGGAAACACCATATATTTT.

This clone was observed a handful of times. V gene TRBV18 combines with J gene TRBJ2-3; D gene unclear. Germline CDR1 and CDR2: KGHSH and LQKENI. V was pared by 4 bases and J by 2 bases, with 10 bases between. The length of the CDR3 is 14 residues. In nucleotides, the CDR3 is TGTGCCAGCTCACTCACTTCAGACACAGATACGCAGTATTTT. Encoded protein: CASSLTSDTDTQYF.

This chain joins TRBV15 and TRBJ2-5, with 8 bases that match TRBD2. The CDR3 loop spans 15 amino acids. The junction had 10 bases not matched to a gene; V was cut back by 5 bases and J by 5 bases. CDR1 LNHNV and CDR2 YYDKDF come from the germline V gene (reference sequence). CDR3: CATSGGGRPRETQYF. The CDR3 DNA follows: TGTGCCACCAGCGGGGGCGGGAGGCCCAGGGAGACCCAGTACTTC.

The chain links TRBV4-1 to TRBJ2-5, with 7 bases matching TRBD1. CDR3 length: 13 amino acids. The trim removed 4 bases at V and 5 bases at J, leaving 4 bases unmatched. Per the germline V gene, CDR1 is MGHRA and CDR2 is YSYEKL. The CDR3 loop is CASSLIRGETQYF. The DNA of the CDR3 is TGCGCCAGCAGCCTCATCAGGGGGGAGACCCAGTACTTC.

The chain joins TRBV4-3 to TRBJ1-2, with D hard to call. The length of the CDR3 is 13 residues. Germline V CDR1 and CDR2: LGHNA, YSLEER. Trimming removed 3 bases from V and 2 bases from J, with 7 bases in between. The CDR3 here is CASSQRVNYGYTF. CDR3 coding DNA: TGCGCCAGCAGCCAGAGGGTGAACTATGGCTACACCTTC.

This rearrangement joins TRBV7-2 to TRBJ2-7, with D unresolved. Germline CDR1 and CDR2: SGHTA and FQGNSA. The V gene lost 3 bases and the J gene lost 5 bases, with 11 bases spanning the gap. CDR3 length: 13 amino acids. This CDR3 reads CASSFSQVDEQYF. CDR3 nucleotide sequence: TGTGCCAGCAGCTTTTCGCAGGTGGACGAGCAGTACTTC.

This chain joins TRBV7-3 and TRBJ2-5, with D maybe TRBD1 (5 bases). Per germline, CDR1 SGHTA and CDR2 FQGTGA. The length of the CDR3 is 12 residues. V was shortened by 8 bases and J by 8 bases, with 15 bases between the two germline ends. The CDR3 spells CASRQGAGTQYF. The CDR3 nucleotides are TGTGCCAGCCGCCAGGGCGCCGGAACCCAGTACTTC.